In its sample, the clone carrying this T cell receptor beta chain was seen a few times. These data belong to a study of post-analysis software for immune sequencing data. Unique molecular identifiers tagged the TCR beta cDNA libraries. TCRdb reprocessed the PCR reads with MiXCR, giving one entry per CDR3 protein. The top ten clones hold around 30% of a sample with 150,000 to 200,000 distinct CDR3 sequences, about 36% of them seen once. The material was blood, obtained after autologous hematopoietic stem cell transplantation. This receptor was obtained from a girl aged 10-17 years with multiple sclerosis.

The CDR3 DNA follows: TGTGCCAGCAGTGAAACCCAGGGTTCCTATGGCTACACCTTC. It translates to CASSETQGSYGYTF. The chain combines TRBV6-1 with TRBJ1-2; D is possibly TRBD1 (5 bases). There are 14 residues in the CDR3. In germline, CDR1 is MNHNS, CDR2 SASEGT. Trimming left V 2 bases short and J 4 bases short, with 11 bases between.